The 9 T cell receptor beta chains below come from one sample, sequenced in a study of blood T cells in healthy people across ages. With a J-beta primer mix and a sample-barcoded 5' primer, a second PCR ran 7 to 11 cycles. TCRdb used MiXCR to reprocess the 5' RACE reads, holding one entry per CDR3 protein. The table has around 700,000 distinct CDR3 sequences, around a quarter seen once; the top ten hold more than 7.5%. These sequences were also reported in another study, on T cells of mothers and their children.

Sequencing was performed on blood. Receptors were obtained from a boy younger than 18 in good health.

The rearrangement joins TRBV3-1 to TRBJ1-1; D remains unclear. The CDR3 runs to 11 residues. Per the germline V gene, CDR1 is LGHDT and CDR2 is YNNKEL (reference sequence). V was clipped by 1 base and J by 6 bases, with 3 bases between them. As DNA, the CDR3 is TGTGCCAGCAGCCAAGCCTCTGAAGCTTTCTTT. Protein product: CASSQASEAFF.

CDR3 loop: CASSYPGQGSYEQYF. DNA for the CDR3: TGTGCCAGCAGTTACCCCGGGCAGGGGAGCTACGAGCAGTACTTC. This rearrangement joins TRBV6-6 to TRBJ2-7, with D possibly being TRBD1 (6 bases). The germline V and J ends were trimmed by 2 bases and 3 bases, with 14 bases remaining between them. Germline lookup yields CDR1 MNHNY and CDR2 SVGAGI (reference sequence). This CDR3 is 15 amino acids long.

The rearrangement uses TRBV7-9 and TRBJ2-6, with D maybe TRBD1 (6 bases). The V gene lost 5 bases and the J gene lost 3 bases, with 23 bases spanning the gap. The CDR3 length is 19 residues. Germline CDR1 and CDR2: SEHNR and FQNEAQ (reference sequence). The CDR3 reads CASSGGKIGTTGGANVLTF. The CDR3 coding sequence is TGTGCCAGCAGCGGGGGAAAGATAGGGACAACGGGTGGGGCCAACGTCCTGACTTTC.

The V call is TRBV7-2, the J call TRBJ2-1, with 8 bases that match TRBD2. CDR3 size: 15 residues. From germline, CDR1 is SGHTA and CDR2 FQGNSA. Trimming cost V 6 bases and J 2 bases; bases outside gene matches: 6. As DNA, the CDR3 is TGTGCCAGCAGTTCTCTAGCGGGTACCTACAATGAGCAGTTCTTC. This gives the protein CASSSLAGTYNEQFF.

The chain joins TRBV27 to TRBJ2-5, with D perhaps TRBD1 or TRBD2 (5 bases each). Trimming stripped 1 base from V and 5 bases from J, with 11 bases between. The CDR3 length is 14 residues. CDR1 and CDR2 from the germline V gene are MNHEY and SMNVEV (reference sequence). CDR3 DNA sequence: TGTGCCAGCAGTTTATTCGGTGGGACGGAGACCCAGTACTTC. It is translated as CASSLFGGTETQYF.

This clonotype was counted between two and nine times. This sequence joins TRBV4-3 and TRBJ2-1; D may be TRBD2 (5 bases). Looked up from germline, CDR1 is LGHNA and CDR2 is YSLEER. V was shortened by 0 bases and J by 8 bases, with 14 bases between the two germline ends. The CDR3 has 15 amino acids. The CDR3 DNA follows: TGCGCCAGCAGCCAAGATTCCCGGGGTATGGATGAGCAGTTCTTC. Translated: CASSQDSRGMDEQFF.

The CDR3 nucleotides read TGTGCCAGCAGCAGGGGGCTCGGGACCGGGGAGCTGTTTTTT. Translating gives CASSRGLGTGELFF. This chain links TRBV28 with TRBJ2-2; 8 nucleotides match TRBD1. V shed 6 bases and J 5 bases; nucleotides not matched to a gene: 5. Germline V gene lookup returns CDR1 MDHEN and CDR2 SYDVKM. CDR3 length: 14 residues.

This clonotype was recorded at least ten times. The rearrangement joins TRBV12-3 or TRBV12-4 to TRBJ2-7; D is uncertain. Trimming took off 6 bases at V and 4 bases at J, with 10 bases between the two ends. The CDR3 spans 12 residues. The chain's CDR3 is CASSLPGYEQYF. For the CDR3, the DNA is TGTGCCAGCAGCTTGCCTGGGTACGAGCAGTACTTC.

The DNA for the CDR3 is TGTGCCAGCAGCAATGAGGGGGAACGGACCTACACCTTC. Translated, it gives CASSNEGERTYTF. The gene calls are TRBV7-2 and TRBJ1-2, with D maybe TRBD1 (6 bases). Trimming removed 5 bases at V and 10 bases at J, with 17 bases between. This CDR3 has 13 residues. Per germline, CDR1 SGHTA and CDR2 FQGNSA.